This T cell receptor beta chain was recorded in a study of OX40 agonist ivuxolimab in advanced cancers. Study background: Ivuxolimab, which is an agonistic anti-OX40 (CD134) antibody, was administered to the patients.

TCRdb's table, derived via immunoSEQ multiplex PCR, lists solely in-frame clones and lacks some. The sample includes about 72,000 clones, about nine tenths of them seen just once. Findings and limits, study-wide: A proportion of nonresponders additionally exhibited low normalized T-cell clonal expansion. Expanded clones belonging to CD8+ T cells outnumbered, on average, those of CD4+.

V trimming: 8 bases; J trimming: 3 bases; junction bases outside the gene matches: 6. Germline CDR1 is MDHEN and CDR2 is SYDVKM. This CDR3 has 13 amino acids. With respect to this clone: Antigen: not known.

The receptor comes from an adult with an advanced solid tumor such as melanoma, head and neck, liver or kidney cancer. The gene calls are TRBV28 and TRBJ2-7; TRBD1 matches 8 bases. Sequenced material: CD4+ or CD8+ T cells sorted from blood, taken in a trial of the OX40 agonist ivuxolimab. CDR3 coding DNA: TGTGCCAGCTTTTCGACAGGGGTCTACGAGCAGTACTTC. Amino acid sequence: CASFSTGVYEQYF.